Each of the 32 T cell receptor beta chains below was sequenced from the same sample in a study of naive and memory T cell subsets. TCR cDNA received a 3' ligated oligonucleotide that carried a UMI. The SP2 primer and nested alpha and beta constant region primers amplified ligated cDNA in four rounds. Each CDR3 protein is one row after TCRdb ran MiXCR on the 5' RACE reads. The sample consists of around 56,000 distinct CDR3 sequences, under 10% of them appearing once. The receptor source for this set is a female donor in good health.

The CDR3 protein is CASSTRFLGELFF. Here the CDR3 DNA reads TGTGCCAGTAGTACCCGCTTTCTCGGGGAGCTGTTTTTT. The chain joins TRBV19 to TRBJ2-2, with unresolved D. The length of the CDR3 is 13 residues. Germline values: CDR1 LNHDA, CDR2 SQIVND (reference sequence). V was clipped by 4 bases and J by 7 bases, with 10 bases between them.

The gene calls are TRBV18 and TRBJ2-2; 7 positions agree with TRBD2. Unmatched junction bases numbered 10, after V lost 3 bases and J lost 6 bases. CDR1 is KGHSH, CDR2 LQKENI, per germline. The CDR3 has 16 amino acids. The CDR3 sequence is CASSPNLADFSGELFF. CDR3 DNA sequence: TGTGCCAGCTCACCCAACCTAGCGGACTTCTCCGGGGAGCTGTTTTTT. Combining the CDR3 with reference TRBV18 and TRBJ2-2 gives the whole variable domain NAGVMQNPRHLVRRRGQEARLRCSPMKGHSHVYWYRQLPEEGLKFMVYLQKENIIDESGMPKERFSAEFPKEGPSILRIQQVVRGDSAAYFCASSPNLADFSGELFFGEGSRLTVL.

Only a few counts were recorded for this clonotype. This chain connects TRBV6-5 to TRBJ2-1; no clear D. The CDR3 has 15 amino acids. Trimming pared 0 bases from V and 7 bases from J, leaving 13 bases between. CDR1 and CDR2 (germline): MNHEY, SVGAGI. The CDR3 DNA is TGTGCCAGCAGTTACTCTTGGGCAGCTATTAATGAGCAGTTCTTC. Amino acids: CASSYSWAAINEQFF.

Many counts were recorded for this clonotype. The chain couples TRBV18 to TRBJ1-2; 8 nucleotides agree with TRBD1. With 0 bases clipped from V and 7 bases from J, the junction kept 7 bases outside the gene matches. The CDR3 runs 15 residues. The germline gives CDR1 KGHSH, CDR2 LQKENI. The CDR3 here is CASSPPTGESSGYTF. In nucleotides, the CDR3 is TGTGCCAGCTCACCACCGACAGGGGAATCGAGTGGCTACACCTTC. The complete variable domain, with remaining parts taken from reference TRBV18 and TRBJ1-2, reads NAGVMQNPRHLVRRRGQEARLRCSPMKGHSHVYWYRQLPEEGLKFMVYLQKENIIDESGMPKERFSAEFPKEGPSILRIQQVVRGDSAAYFCASSPPTGESSGYTFGSGTRLTVV.

This clonotype was seen more than once but under ten times. The CDR3 DNA reads as TGTGCCTGGAGTGACCTCCTCACAGGGGAGACAAACACCATATATTTT. As protein: CAWSDLLTGETNTIYF. This rearrangement joins TRBV30 to TRBJ1-3; the match to TRBD1 covers 7 bases. The CDR3 loop spans 16 amino acids. Losses at the gene ends were 1 base for V and 6 bases for J; bases not matched to a gene: 12. In germline, CDR1 is GTSNPN, CDR2 SVGIG (reference sequence).

This clonotype was found a few times. The V gene is TRBV29-1, the J gene TRBJ2-3; 8 nucleotides agree with TRBD2. CDR3 length equals 14 residues. Germline V lookup: CDR1 SQVTM, CDR2 ANQGSEA. V gave up 6 bases and J gave up 2 bases; unmatched junction bases: 7. CDR3 residues: CSVSAGAVTDTQYF. In DNA form, the CDR3 reads TGCAGCGTCTCAGCGGGGGCTGTCACAGATACGCAGTATTTT.

This clonotype was seen a few times. The CDR3: CASSRGHDEQFF. In DNA form, the CDR3 reads TGTGCCAGCAGCAGAGGGCATGATGAGCAGTTCTTC. V gene TRBV5-6 combines with J gene TRBJ2-1, with D perhaps TRBD2 (5 bases). V was cut by 4 bases and J by 8 bases, with 10 bases left in between. There are 12 residues in the CDR3. Per the germline V gene, CDR1 is SGHDT and CDR2 is YYEEEE.

This clonotype has ten or more counts. The chain carries TRBV27 and TRBJ2-3, with TRBD2 as a possible D gene (6 bases). V lost 5 bases, J lost 0 bases, and 15 bases lay in between. The CDR3 has 16 amino acids. The germline V gene encodes CDR1 MNHEY and CDR2 SMNVEV (reference sequence). CDR3: CASSPDWGDSTDTQYF. CDR3 DNA: TGTGCCAGCAGTCCGGATTGGGGGGACAGCACAGATACGCAGTATTTT.

The chain joins TRBV7-9 to TRBJ2-4, with D uncertain. Trimming removed 1 base from V and 4 bases from J, with 14 bases in between. The CDR3 sequence is 16 residues long. CDR1 is SEHNR, CDR2 FQNEAQ, per germline (reference sequence). CDR3 residues: CASSLGTLNRKNIQYF. CDR3 DNA: TGTGCCAGCAGCTTAGGGACCCTCAATCGTAAAAACATTCAGTACTTC.

Only one count was recorded for this clonotype. The chain employs TRBV13 and TRBJ2-7; D is perhaps TRBD1 or TRBD2 (5 bases each). Germline CDR1 PRHDT, CDR2 FYEKMQ (reference sequence). This CDR3 is built from 12 residues. V lost 0 bases and J 9 bases, leaving 9 bases between the germline ends. CDR3 protein: CASSLGRERQYF. DNA of the CDR3: TGTGCCAGCAGCTTAGGCAGGGAGAGGCAGTACTTC. The full variable domain, its missing parts supplied by reference TRBV13 and TRBJ2-7, is AAGVIQSPRHLIKEKRETATLKCYPIPRHDTVYWYQQGPGQDPQFLISFYEKMQSDKGSIPDRFSAQQFSDYHSELNMSSLELGDSALYFCASSLGRERQYFGPGTRLTVT.

This clonotype occurred a few times. At one end the junction does not follow the germline gene, possibly because of a read error. V and J are TRBV10-3 and TRBJ2-7; D is uncertain. In germline, CDR1 is ENHRY, CDR2 SYGVKD. The CDR3 contains 13 residues. The CDR3 DNA reads TGTGCCATCAGTGACCGGGCCGTCTACCAGCAGTACTTC. Translated: CAISDRAVYQQYF.

The sample holds many counts of this clonotype. The chain joins TRBV2 to TRBJ2-5, with 7 bases aligning to TRBD2. The CDR3 has 13 residues. With V trimmed by 6 bases and J by 6 bases, 7 bases remained unmatched. Germline CDR1 reads SNHLY; CDR2 reads FYNNEI. CDR3 region: CASSDTSVQTQYF. The CDR3 DNA is TGTGCCAGCAGCGATACTAGCGTACAGACCCAGTACTTC.

There are many counts of this clonotype. J is TRBJ1-3 and V is TRBV12-3 or TRBV12-4; 7 bases match TRBD1. This CDR3 spans 13 amino acids. V was clipped by 6 bases and J by 6 bases; unmatched bases: 5. Here the CDR3 reads CASSRTGLNTIYF. The CDR3 DNA follows: TGTGCCAGCAGCCGGACAGGACTAAACACCATATATTTT.

This clonotype was seen many times. This chain links TRBV5-6 with TRBJ2-3; 9 nucleotides line up with TRBD1. The J segment lost 5 bases and the V segment lost 2 bases, leaving 3 bases of the junction unmatched. CDR1 SGHDT and CDR2 YYEEEE come from the germline V gene. This CDR3 comprises 14 residues. CDR3 coding DNA: TGTGCCAGCAGCTTCCCGGGACAGGGAGATACGCAGTATTTT. It is translated as CASSFPGQGDTQYF.

This clonotype has only a few counts. In DNA, the CDR3 is TGCAGTGGGCGGGGGAACACCGGGGAGCTGTTTTTT. Translating it yields CSGRGNTGELFF. This chain links TRBV20-1 with TRBJ2-2; tentatively, D is TRBD2 (6 bases). Germline V lookup: CDR1 DFQATT, CDR2 SNEGSKA (reference sequence). V shed 7 bases and J shed 1 base, with 7 bases lying between them. The CDR3 contains 12 residues.

This clonotype was detected only a few times. This rearrangement joins TRBV6-2 or TRBV6-3 to TRBJ2-2; weak D call: TRBD2 (5 bases). Germline CDR1 MNHEY, CDR2 SVGEGT. V lost 0 bases and J 6 bases, leaving 11 bases between the germline ends. The CDR3 spans 15 residues. CDR3 loop: CASSYSISGAGELFF. CDR3 DNA sequence: TGTGCCAGCAGTTACTCGATATCCGGGGCCGGGGAGCTGTTTTTT.

V gene TRBV19 combines with J gene TRBJ2-2; the D call may be TRBD1 or TRBD2 (5 bases each). V shed 9 bases and J shed 4 bases, with 18 bases lying between them. The CDR3 runs to 15 residues. Germline CDR1 and CDR2: LNHDA and SQIVND (reference sequence). The CDR3 region has the DNA TGTGCCAGCCGTTTCCGGGACCCAAGCACCGGGGAGCTGTTTTTT. Translating gives CASRFRDPSTGELFF.

This clonotype occurred a few times. This chain uses TRBV12-3 or TRBV12-4 with TRBJ2-7; D unresolved. The germline V and J ends were trimmed by 3 bases and 2 bases, with 14 bases remaining between them. The CDR3 is made up of 15 amino acids. This CDR3 is CASSFRTATAYEQYF. The CDR3 coding sequence is TGTGCCAGCAGTTTTCGGACCGCGACTGCCTACGAGCAGTACTTC.

This clonotype was seen more than once but under ten times. The gene calls are TRBV29-1 and TRBJ2-3; 7 positions match TRBD1. V was clipped by 7 bases and J by 0 bases; unmatched bases: 10. CDR3 length: 15 residues. The V gene's germline CDR1 is SQVTM and CDR2 ANQGSEA. The chain's CDR3 is CSGRLRGRSTDTQYF. CDR3 DNA sequence: TGCAGCGGCCGACTGAGGGGGCGTAGCACAGATACGCAGTATTTT.

This clonotype was observed a handful of times. J is TRBJ2-1 and V is TRBV19, with D unclear. The length of the CDR3 is 11 residues. Trimming cost V 10 bases and J 4 bases, with 8 bases left between them. CDR1 and CDR2 (germline): LNHDA, SQIVND (reference sequence). This chain's CDR3 is CATRLYNEQFF. CDR3 DNA: TGTGCCACCAGACTTTACAATGAGCAGTTCTTC.

This clonotype was detected a few times. V gene TRBV4-3 combines with J gene TRBJ2-3; perhaps D is TRBD1 or TRBD2 (6 bases each). The germline CDR1 and CDR2 sequences are LGHNA and YSLEER. Trimming took off 0 bases at V and 0 bases at J, with 13 bases between the two ends. The CDR3 has 17 amino acids. DNA of the CDR3: TGCGCCAGCAGCCAAGATCGTAGGGGGGTTAGCACAGATACGCAGTATTTT. Residues: CASSQDRRGVSTDTQYF.

The sample holds many counts of this clonotype. The chain uses TRBV21-1 and TRBJ1-5. TRBV21-1 counts as a pseudogene. The CDR3 runs to 13 residues. DNA for the CDR3: TGTGCCAGCAGCAAAAGGGAACCGGAGCCCCAGCATTTT. It encodes CASSKREPEPQHF.

J is TRBJ1-1 and V is TRBV4-1; D not resolved. Germline V gene sequence: CDR1 MGHRA, CDR2 YSYEKL. Trimming took 6 bases from V and 2 from J, leaving 22 bases between them. The CDR3 totals 17 residues. CDR3 coding DNA: TGCGCCAGCAGGACTTCGGGCGCGGAAAGGCTAAACACTGAAGCTTTCTTT. It encodes CASRTSGAERLNTEAFF.

This clonotype was detected only a few times. This sequence joins TRBV18 and TRBJ1-1; no reliable D call. This CDR3 is built from 13 residues. V lost 3 bases to trimming and J lost 0 bases, with 5 bases between them. Germline V gives CDR1 KGHSH, CDR2 LQKENI. CDR3 amino acids: CASSPPMNTEAFF. The CDR3 DNA reads as TGTGCCAGCTCACCTCCAATGAACACTGAAGCTTTCTTT.

CDR3 region: CASSFHRGGKNIQYF. DNA of the CDR3: TGTGCCAGCAGCTTCCACAGGGGAGGCAAAAACATTCAGTACTTC. The chain uses TRBV7-2 and TRBJ2-4, with D maybe TRBD1 (7 bases). In germline, CDR1 is SGHTA, CDR2 FQGNSA. Trimming shortened V by 3 bases and J by 3 bases, and 12 bases separated the two germline ends. This CDR3 is 15 amino acids long.

This clonotype was counted between two and nine times. The chain couples TRBV6-5 to TRBJ2-7; no definite D call. The CDR3 is 16 amino acids. Germline V CDR1 and CDR2: MNHEY, SVGAGI. V was pared by 0 bases and J by 2 bases, with 14 bases between. This chain's CDR3 is CASSYSLVTLPYEQYF. In DNA form, the CDR3 reads TGTGCCAGCAGTTACTCCTTGGTCACTCTCCCCTACGAGCAGTACTTC.

This clonotype was counted ten times or more. J is TRBJ2-7 and V is TRBV9, with a possible D match to TRBD1 (6 bases). Germline CDR1 and CDR2: SGDLS and YYNGEE. The CDR3 totals 13 residues. V lost 3 bases and J 4 bases, leaving 11 bases between the germline ends. The CDR3 reads CASSAQQGYEQYF. CDR3 nucleotide sequence: TGTGCCAGCAGCGCTCAACAGGGTTACGAGCAGTACTTC.

There are many counts of this clonotype. This chain connects TRBV12-3 or TRBV12-4 to TRBJ2-2; D perhaps matches TRBD2 (6 bases). V lost 8 bases and J 4 bases, leaving 8 bases between the germline ends. This CDR3 has 12 residues. CDR3 protein: CASRRVTGELFF. Here the CDR3 DNA reads TGTGCCAGCCGGAGGGTCACCGGGGAGCTGTTTTTT.

This clonotype was seen only a few times. The chain couples TRBV29-1 to TRBJ2-7; either TRBD1 or TRBD2 may supply D (5 bases each). This CDR3 is built from 11 residues. V dropped 7 bases and J dropped 6 bases, with 13 bases sitting between them. Germline lookup yields CDR1 SQVTM and CDR2 ANQGSEA. In DNA form, the CDR3 reads TGCAGCGCCCGGGACCTACGCGAGCAGTACTTC. It yields the protein CSARDLREQYF.

The chain carries TRBV6-6 and TRBJ1-2; D unresolved. V lost 2 bases and J 4 bases, leaving 14 bases between the germline ends. Germline assignment: CDR1 MNHNY and CDR2 SVGAGI (reference sequence). CDR3 length equals 15 residues. The CDR3 sequence: CASSYTGAPFYGYTF. DNA for the CDR3: TGTGCCAGCAGTTACACCGGCGCTCCCTTCTATGGCTACACCTTC.

The chain carries TRBV4-2 and TRBJ2-2; TRBD2 matches 7 bases. This CDR3 has 15 residues. V was pared by 1 base and J by 4 bases, with 3 bases of the junction left unmatched. Germline assignment: CDR1 LGHNA and CDR2 YNFKEQ. The CDR3: CASSQGGGPTGELFF. As DNA, the CDR3 is TGTGCCAGCAGCCAAGGCGGGGGACCCACCGGGGAGCTGTTTTTT.

The chain joins TRBV30 to TRBJ1-4; possibly TRBD1 for D (5 bases). CDR1 GTSNPN and CDR2 SVGIG come from the germline V gene (reference sequence). V lost 6 bases to trimming and J lost 3 bases, with 14 bases between them. This CDR3 spans 14 amino acids. The DNA of the CDR3 is TGTGCCTGCGGACCCAGGGCCTCTAATGAAAAACTGTTTTTT. It yields the protein CACGPRASNEKLFF.